The 20 T cell receptor beta chains presented below share a single source sample, sequenced in a study of cytomegalovirus exposure and HLA in healthy donors. PCR primers comprised 60 Vbeta and 13 Jbeta primers. Method: immunoSEQ multiplex PCR; TCRdb's copy keeps in-frame clones and lacks some. This sample contains around 53,000 clones. The sequenced sample was PBMCs. Receptors were obtained from a man aged 18 to 29 in good health and CMV-seropositive.

The DNA for the CDR3 is TGTGCCAGCAGCAAACAGGGAGGGAGGGTAGATACGCAGTATTTT. Its protein is CASSKQGGRVDTQYF. The V call is TRBV9, the J call TRBJ2-3, with D possibly being TRBD2 (7 bases). This CDR3 is 15 amino acids long. V dropped 4 bases and J dropped 5 bases, with 17 bases sitting between them. Germline assignment: CDR1 SGDLS and CDR2 YYNGEE.

J is TRBJ1-1 and V is TRBV6-5; a weak D match, TRBD1 (5 bases). CDR3 length equals 12 residues. Germline V CDR1 and CDR2: MNHEY, SVGAGI. The germline V and J ends were trimmed by 2 bases and 7 bases, with 8 bases remaining between them. Here the CDR3 DNA reads TGTGCCAGCAGTTACGGGCAGGGTGAAGCTTTCTTT. Translated, it gives CASSYGQGEAFF.

The gene calls are TRBV7-2 and TRBJ1-2; D remains ambiguous. Trimming took off 1 base at V and 4 bases at J, with 10 bases between the two ends. CDR3 length equals 14 residues. Germline loops: CDR1 SGHTA, CDR2 FQGNSA. The CDR3 reads CASSLGQEFYGYTF. CDR3 nucleotide sequence: TGTGCCAGCAGCTTAGGACAAGAGTTCTATGGCTACACCTTC.

This chain links TRBV11-2 with TRBJ2-5, with 9 bases identical to TRBD2. Germline V gene sequence: CDR1 SGHAT, CDR2 FQNNGV. The CDR3 runs to 17 residues. Losses at the gene ends were 1 base for V and 3 bases for J; bases not matched to a gene: 9. DNA of the CDR3: TGTGCCAGCAGCTTAGTGAGCGCGGGAGGGGGAAAAGAGACCCAGTACTTC. Encoded protein: CASSLVSAGGGKETQYF.

V gene TRBV6-1 combines with J gene TRBJ1-2; D is possibly TRBD1 (5 bases). Trimming stripped 3 bases from V and 2 bases from J, with 16 bases between. The CDR3 is 16 amino acids. Per the germline V gene, CDR1 is MNHNS and CDR2 is SASEGT. Here the CDR3 reads CASSEGSGALNYGYTF. As DNA, the CDR3 is TGTGCCAGCAGTGAGGGATCTGGGGCGCTGAACTATGGCTACACCTTC.

V is TRBV11-2 and J is TRBJ2-7; D might be TRBD2 (6 bases). Germline V gives CDR1 SGHAT, CDR2 FQNNGV. V was shortened by 2 bases and J by 6 bases, with 14 bases between the two germline ends. The CDR3 length is 14 residues. The CDR3 region has the DNA TGTGCCAGCAGCTTAACTAGCCGGACGGGCGAGCAGTACTTC. Residues: CASSLTSRTGEQYF.

V gene TRBV2 combines with J gene TRBJ2-4; D is perhaps TRBD1 (6 bases). The CDR3 is made up of 13 amino acids. Germline V gene lookup returns CDR1 SNHLY and CDR2 FYNNEI. V lost 9 bases to trimming and J lost 3 bases, with 12 bases between them. The CDR3 loop is CARRDNGKNIQYF. The CDR3, as DNA: TGTGCCAGGAGGGACAATGGCAAAAACATTCAGTACTTC.

J is TRBJ2-3 and V is TRBV6-6; D gene uncertain. Trimming shortened V by 7 bases and J by 2 bases, and 16 bases separated the two germline ends. The CDR3 spans 15 residues. Germline V lookup: CDR1 MNHNY, CDR2 SVGAGI (reference sequence). CDR3 amino acids: CASTSLTTSTDTQYF. The CDR3 DNA reads TGTGCCAGCACTTCACTCACTACATCCACAGATACGCAGTATTTT.

The rearrangement uses TRBV9 and TRBJ2-7, with TRBD2 matching 9 bases. CDR1 is SGDLS, CDR2 YYNGEE, per germline. V lost 0 bases, J lost 2 bases, and 0 bases stayed unmatched. The CDR3 consists of 14 residues. This CDR3 is CASSVGGRAYEQYF. The CDR3 DNA reads TGTGCCAGCAGCGTAGGCGGGAGGGCCTACGAGCAGTACTTC.

In DNA form, the CDR3 reads TGTGCCTGGAGTCCGGGACTCTACTCTGGAAACACCATATATTTT. It is translated as CAWSPGLYSGNTIYF. The rearrangement uses TRBV30 and TRBJ1-3; tentatively, D is TRBD1 (5 bases). The CDR3 consists of 15 residues. CDR1 is GTSNPN, CDR2 SVGIG, per germline (reference sequence). Trimming removed 2 bases at V and 0 bases at J, with 11 bases between.

The chain joins TRBV5-4 to TRBJ2-1, with TRBD2 matching 9 bases. The junction had 5 bases not matched to a gene; V was cut back by 4 bases and J by 3 bases. CDR1 is SGHNT, CDR2 YYREEE, per germline (reference sequence). This CDR3 region has 15 residues. The CDR3 spells CASSPGLAGYNEQFF. The CDR3 DNA sequence: TGTGCCAGCAGCCCGGGACTAGCAGGCTACAATGAGCAGTTCTTC.

The chain recombines TRBV28 with TRBJ2-5; tentatively, D is TRBD1 (8 bases). Germline values: CDR1 MDHEN, CDR2 SYDVKM. V lost 8 bases and J 4 bases, leaving 17 bases between the germline ends. This CDR3 is 14 amino acids long. Here the CDR3 DNA reads TGTGCCAGCCGTATTACAGGGGGGGTAGAGACCCAGTACTTC. Translating gives CASRITGGVETQYF. Full variable domain (missing parts from reference TRBV28 and TRBJ2-5): DVKVTQSSRYLVKRTGEKVFLECVQDMDHENMFWYRQDPGLGLRLIYFSYDVKMKEKGDIPEGYSVSREKKERFSLILESASTNQTSMYLCASRITGGVETQYFGPGTRLLVL.

V usage is TRBV30 and J usage is TRBJ2-1, with TRBD2 matching over 7 bases. Germline V gives CDR1 GTSNPN, CDR2 SVGIG (reference sequence). The junction had 9 bases not matched to a gene; V was cut back by 1 base and J by 6 bases. CDR3 length equals 15 residues. The CDR3: CAWSAWTSEGNEQFF. The DNA of the CDR3 is TGTGCCTGGAGTGCATGGACTAGTGAGGGCAATGAGCAGTTCTTC.

The rearrangement joins TRBV10-3 to TRBJ2-1, with 10 bases identical to TRBD1. V shed 9 bases, J shed 7 bases, and the junction held 12 bases outside the gene matches. Germline CDR1 ENHRY, CDR2 SYGVKD. This CDR3 region has 15 residues. The CDR3 loop reads CAIGTGEKYTNEQFF. Here the CDR3 DNA reads TGTGCCATAGGGACAGGGGAGAAGTACACGAATGAGCAGTTCTTC.

This chain uses TRBV7-8 with TRBJ2-3; a weak D match, TRBD2 (6 bases). CDR3 size: 16 residues. Germline assignment: CDR1 SGHVS and CDR2 FQNEAQ. V gave up 3 bases and J gave up 4 bases, with 17 bases separating them. The CDR3 sequence: CASSLGGILRADTQYF. DNA of the CDR3: TGTGCCAGCAGCTTGGGGGGAATCCTACGGGCAGATACGCAGTATTTT.

This chain connects TRBV30 to TRBJ2-7; D perhaps matches TRBD1 (5 bases). Germline assignment: CDR1 GTSNPN and CDR2 SVGIG (reference sequence). V was shortened by 3 bases and J by 2 bases, with 14 bases between the two germline ends. The CDR3 loop spans 14 amino acids. CDR3 protein: CAWSIRVVAYEQYF. As DNA, the CDR3 is TGTGCCTGGAGCATCAGGGTGGTCGCCTACGAGCAGTACTTC.

V gene TRBV5-1 combines with J gene TRBJ2-7; 11 bases line up with TRBD1. V lost 2 bases to trimming and J lost 6 bases; unmatched junction nucleotides: 7. The CDR3 contains 15 residues. Germline lookup yields CDR1 SGHRS and CDR2 YFSETQ. The CDR3 bases are TGCGCCAGCAGCTTATGGGGGACAGGGGGGCTCGAGCAGTACTTC. This translates into CASSLWGTGGLEQYF.

The chain links TRBV7-2 to TRBJ2-7; TRBD2 matches at 8 bases. The CDR3 is 16 amino acids. The germline V gene has CDR1 SGHTA and CDR2 FQGNSA. V gave up 5 bases and J gave up 5 bases; unmatched junction bases: 14. CDR3 amino acids: CASSTTHSGRRHEQYF. DNA of the CDR3: TGTGCCAGCAGCACCACTCACAGCGGGAGACGTCACGAGCAGTACTTC.

This chain uses TRBV6-1 with TRBJ2-7, with 8 positions matching TRBD2. In germline, CDR1 is MNHNS, CDR2 SASEGT. CDR3 size: 13 residues. With 9 bases clipped from V and 3 bases from J, the junction kept 7 bases outside the gene matches. The CDR3 is CASPGLGNYEQYF. CDR3 in DNA: TGTGCCAGTCCGGGACTAGGGAACTACGAGCAGTACTTC.

The chain joins TRBV18 to TRBJ1-1; D is perhaps TRBD1 (6 bases). This CDR3 is 13 amino acids long. Trimming took 8 bases from V and 4 from J, leaving 14 bases between them. Germline lookup yields CDR1 KGHSH and CDR2 LQKENI. CDR3 loop: CASGGGGGTEAFF. For the CDR3, the DNA is TGTGCCAGCGGAGGGGGGGGTGGCACTGAAGCTTTCTTT.